This TCR beta chain was sequenced in a study of T cell changes during pregnancy in multiple sclerosis. Sequencing used immunoSEQ multiplex PCR; TCRdb keeps in-frame clones, though not all of them. The sample has roughly 100,000 clones, about 91% seen once; the top ten hold about 2.9%. This CDR3 region has 15 residues. Germline lookup yields CDR1 SGHRS and CDR2 YFSETQ. Between the trimmed V and J ends, which lost 4 bases and 5 bases, there was a span of 16 bases. The TCR sequence derives from a female donor with multiple sclerosis, enrolled in a pregnancy study. The chain is built from TRBV5-1 and TRBJ2-1; TRBD2 is a possible D gene (6 bases). The source material was peripheral blood, sampled in the second trimester of pregnancy. The CDR3 coding sequence is TGCGCCAGCAGCGCTCTAGCGACCAGGGACAATGAGCAGTTCTTC. It yields the protein CASSALATRDNEQFF.